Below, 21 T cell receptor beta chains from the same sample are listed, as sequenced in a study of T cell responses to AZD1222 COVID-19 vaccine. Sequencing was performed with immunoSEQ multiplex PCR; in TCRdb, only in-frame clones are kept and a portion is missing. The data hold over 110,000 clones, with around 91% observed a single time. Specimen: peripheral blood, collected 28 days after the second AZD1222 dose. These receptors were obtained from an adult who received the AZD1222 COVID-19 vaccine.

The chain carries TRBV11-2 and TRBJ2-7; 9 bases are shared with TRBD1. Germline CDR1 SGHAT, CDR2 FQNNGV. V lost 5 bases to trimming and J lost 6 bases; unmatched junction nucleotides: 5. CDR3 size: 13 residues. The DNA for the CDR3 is TGTGCCAGCAGCCCAGAGGACAGGGGCGAGCAGTACGTC. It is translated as CASSPEDRGEQYV.

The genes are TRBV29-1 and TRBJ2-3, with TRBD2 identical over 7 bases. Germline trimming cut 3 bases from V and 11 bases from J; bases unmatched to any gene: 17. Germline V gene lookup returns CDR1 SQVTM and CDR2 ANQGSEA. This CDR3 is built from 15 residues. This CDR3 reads CSVDSIGSGNSGQYF. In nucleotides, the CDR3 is TGCAGCGTTGATTCGATTGGGAGCGGGAACTCTGGGCAGTATTTT.

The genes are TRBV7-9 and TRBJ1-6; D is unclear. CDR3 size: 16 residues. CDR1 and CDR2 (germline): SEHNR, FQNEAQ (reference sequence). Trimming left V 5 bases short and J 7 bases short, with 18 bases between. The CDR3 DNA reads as TGTGCCAGCAGCAAAAGAGGAGAGGAGATGAATTCACCCCTCCACTTT. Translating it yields CASSKRGEEMNSPLHF.

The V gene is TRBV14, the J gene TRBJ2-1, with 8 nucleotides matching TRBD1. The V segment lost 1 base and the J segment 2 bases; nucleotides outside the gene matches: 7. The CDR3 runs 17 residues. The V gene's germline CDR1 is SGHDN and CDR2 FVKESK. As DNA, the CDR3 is TGTGCCAGCAGCCAAGTTCCGGGACAGGTGGCCTACAATGAGCAGTTCTTC. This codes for CASSQVPGQVAYNEQFF.

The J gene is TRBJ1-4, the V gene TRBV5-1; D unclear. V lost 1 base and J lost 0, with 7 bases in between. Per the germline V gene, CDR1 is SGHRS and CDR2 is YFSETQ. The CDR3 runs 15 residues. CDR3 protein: CASSLLPSTNEKLFF. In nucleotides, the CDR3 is TGCGCCAGCAGCTTGCTTCCATCAACTAATGAAAAACTGTTTTTT.

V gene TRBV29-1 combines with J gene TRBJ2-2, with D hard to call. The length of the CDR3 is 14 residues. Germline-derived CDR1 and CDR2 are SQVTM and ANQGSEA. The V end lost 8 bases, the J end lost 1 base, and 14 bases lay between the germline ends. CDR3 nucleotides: TGCAGCACTACGTCGTATGGGAACACCGGGGAGCTGTTTTTT. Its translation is CSTTSYGNTGELFF.

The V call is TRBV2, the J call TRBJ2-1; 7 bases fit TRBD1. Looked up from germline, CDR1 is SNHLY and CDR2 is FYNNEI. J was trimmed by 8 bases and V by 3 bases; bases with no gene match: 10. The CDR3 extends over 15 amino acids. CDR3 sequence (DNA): TGTGCCAGCAGTGAGCCCCGACAGGGCCGCGATGAGCAGTTCTTC. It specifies CASSEPRQGRDEQFF.

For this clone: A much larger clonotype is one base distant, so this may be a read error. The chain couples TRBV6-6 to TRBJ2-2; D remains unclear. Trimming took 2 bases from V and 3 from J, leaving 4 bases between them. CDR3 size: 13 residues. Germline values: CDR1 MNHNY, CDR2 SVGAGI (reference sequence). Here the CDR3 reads CASSYTDTGELFF. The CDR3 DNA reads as TGTGCCAGCAGTTACACGGACACCGGGGAGCTGTTTTTT.

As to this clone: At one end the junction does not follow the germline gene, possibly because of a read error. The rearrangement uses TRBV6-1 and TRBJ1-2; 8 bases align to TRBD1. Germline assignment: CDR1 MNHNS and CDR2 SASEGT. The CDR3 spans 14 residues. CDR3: CASSEGQGTYGYTF. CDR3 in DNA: TGTGCCAGCAGCGAAGGACAGGGTACCTATGGCTACACCTTC.

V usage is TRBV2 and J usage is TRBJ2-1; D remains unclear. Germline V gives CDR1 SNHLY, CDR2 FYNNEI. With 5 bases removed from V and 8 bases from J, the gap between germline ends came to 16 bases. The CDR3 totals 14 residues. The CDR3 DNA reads TGTGCCAGCAGTCTAGGATCTAATCTGGATGAGCAGTTCTTC. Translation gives CASSLGSNLDEQFF.

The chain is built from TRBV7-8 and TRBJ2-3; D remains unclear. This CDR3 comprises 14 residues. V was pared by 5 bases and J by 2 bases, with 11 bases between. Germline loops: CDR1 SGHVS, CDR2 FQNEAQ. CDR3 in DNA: TGTGCCAGCAGCCGAAGGTACGCCACAGATACGCAGTATTTT. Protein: CASSRRYATDTQYF.

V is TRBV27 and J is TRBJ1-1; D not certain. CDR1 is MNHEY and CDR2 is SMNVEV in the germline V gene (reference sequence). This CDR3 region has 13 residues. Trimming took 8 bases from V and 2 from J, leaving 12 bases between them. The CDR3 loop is CASRGRANTEAFF. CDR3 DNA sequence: TGTGCCAGCCGGGGTAGGGCCAACACTGAAGCTTTCTTT.

DNA for the CDR3: TGTGCCAGCAGCGGAACGGGACAGGGAAACGAAAAACTGTTTTTT. Translation: CASSGTGQGNEKLFF. The chain combines TRBV3-1 (or the pseudogene TRBV3-2) with TRBJ1-4, with 9 bases identical to TRBD1. V shed 5 bases, J shed 8 bases, and the junction held 9 bases outside the gene matches. The CDR3 length is 15 residues. Germline V gene data show CDR1 as LGHDT and CDR2 as YNNKEL (reference sequence).

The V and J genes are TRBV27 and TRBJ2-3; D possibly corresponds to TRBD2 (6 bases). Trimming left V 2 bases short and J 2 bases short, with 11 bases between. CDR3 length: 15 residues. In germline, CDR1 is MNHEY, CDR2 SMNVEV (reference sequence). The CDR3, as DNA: TGTGCCAGCAGTTTACAAGGACTACTCACAGATACGCAGTATTTT. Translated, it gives CASSLQGLLTDTQYF.

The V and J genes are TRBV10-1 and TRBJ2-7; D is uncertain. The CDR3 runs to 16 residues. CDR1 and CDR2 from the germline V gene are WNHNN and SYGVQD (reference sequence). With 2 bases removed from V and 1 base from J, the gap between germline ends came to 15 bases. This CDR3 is CASSETKRSNSYEQYF. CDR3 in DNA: TGCGCCAGCAGTGAGACGAAGCGCTCAAATTCCTACGAGCAGTACTTC.

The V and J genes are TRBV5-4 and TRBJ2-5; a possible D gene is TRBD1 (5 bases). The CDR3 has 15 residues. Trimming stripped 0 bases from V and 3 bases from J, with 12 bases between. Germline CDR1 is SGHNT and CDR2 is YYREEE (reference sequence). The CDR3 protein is CASSLAGRVEETQYF. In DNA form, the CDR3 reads TGTGCCAGCAGCTTGGCGGGCAGGGTCGAAGAGACCCAGTACTTC. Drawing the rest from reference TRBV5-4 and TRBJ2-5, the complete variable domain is ETGVTQSPTHLIKTRGQQVTLRCSSQSGHNTVSWYQQALGQGPQFIFQYYREEENGRGNFPPRFSGLQFPNYSSELNVNALELDDSALYLCASSLAGRVEETQYFGPGTRLLVL.

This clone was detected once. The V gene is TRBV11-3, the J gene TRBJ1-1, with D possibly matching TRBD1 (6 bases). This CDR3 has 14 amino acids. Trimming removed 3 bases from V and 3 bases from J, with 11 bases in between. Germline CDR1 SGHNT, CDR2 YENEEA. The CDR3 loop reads CASSFRGGDTEAFF. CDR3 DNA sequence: TGTGCCAGCAGCTTCAGGGGAGGGGACACTGAAGCTTTCTTT.

The CDR3 nucleotides are TGTGCCAGCAGGGGGACTAGCGGGAGTTCGGCAACCGGGGAGCTGTTTTTT. This sequence encodes CASRGTSGSSATGELFF. The J gene is TRBJ2-2, the V gene TRBV2; 14 positions match TRBD2. The CDR3 runs 17 residues. CDR1 is SNHLY, CDR2 FYNNEI, per germline. V shed 6 bases and J 5 bases; nucleotides not matched to a gene: 8.

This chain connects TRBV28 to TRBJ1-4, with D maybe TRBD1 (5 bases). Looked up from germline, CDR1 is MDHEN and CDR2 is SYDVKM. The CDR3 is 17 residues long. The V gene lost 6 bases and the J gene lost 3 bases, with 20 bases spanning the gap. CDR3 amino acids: CASRPTWGFRANEKLFF. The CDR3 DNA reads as TGTGCCAGCAGGCCTACCTGGGGGTTTCGGGCTAATGAAAAACTGTTTTTT. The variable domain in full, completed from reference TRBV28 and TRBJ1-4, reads DVKVTQSSRYLVKRTGEKVFLECVQDMDHENMFWYRQDPGLGLRLIYFSYDVKMKEKGDIPEGYSVSREKKERFSLILESASTNQTSMYLCASRPTWGFRANEKLFFGSGTQLSVL.

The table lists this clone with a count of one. The CDR3 nucleotides are TGTGCCAGCAGTTTAAGTACGACCATTCAGTACTTC. This translates into CASSLSTTIQYF. The gene calls are TRBV12-3 or TRBV12-4 and TRBJ2-4, with D unresolved. V was cut by 2 bases and J by 9 bases, with 8 bases left in between. The length of the CDR3 is 12 residues.

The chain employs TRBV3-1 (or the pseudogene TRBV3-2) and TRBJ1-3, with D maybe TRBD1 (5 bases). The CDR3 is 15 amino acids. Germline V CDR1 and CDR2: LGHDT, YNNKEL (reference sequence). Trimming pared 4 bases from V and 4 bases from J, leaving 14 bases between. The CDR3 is CASSRIKGEGNTIYF. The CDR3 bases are TGTGCCAGCAGCCGTATCAAAGGGGAGGGAAACACCATATATTTT.